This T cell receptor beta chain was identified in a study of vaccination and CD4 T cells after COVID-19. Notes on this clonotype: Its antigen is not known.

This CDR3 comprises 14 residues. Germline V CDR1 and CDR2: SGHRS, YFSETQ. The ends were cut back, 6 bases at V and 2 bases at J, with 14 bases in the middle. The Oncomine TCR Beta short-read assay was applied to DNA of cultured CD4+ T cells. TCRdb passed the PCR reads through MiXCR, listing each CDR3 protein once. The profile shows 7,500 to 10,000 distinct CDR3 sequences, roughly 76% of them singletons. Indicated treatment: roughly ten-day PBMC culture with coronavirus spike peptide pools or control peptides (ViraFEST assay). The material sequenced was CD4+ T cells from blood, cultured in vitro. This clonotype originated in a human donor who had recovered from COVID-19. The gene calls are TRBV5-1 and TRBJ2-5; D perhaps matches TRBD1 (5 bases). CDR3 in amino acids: CASNLAPGQETQYF. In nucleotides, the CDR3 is TGCGCCAGCAATTTGGCCCCAGGGCAAGAGACCCAGTACTTC.